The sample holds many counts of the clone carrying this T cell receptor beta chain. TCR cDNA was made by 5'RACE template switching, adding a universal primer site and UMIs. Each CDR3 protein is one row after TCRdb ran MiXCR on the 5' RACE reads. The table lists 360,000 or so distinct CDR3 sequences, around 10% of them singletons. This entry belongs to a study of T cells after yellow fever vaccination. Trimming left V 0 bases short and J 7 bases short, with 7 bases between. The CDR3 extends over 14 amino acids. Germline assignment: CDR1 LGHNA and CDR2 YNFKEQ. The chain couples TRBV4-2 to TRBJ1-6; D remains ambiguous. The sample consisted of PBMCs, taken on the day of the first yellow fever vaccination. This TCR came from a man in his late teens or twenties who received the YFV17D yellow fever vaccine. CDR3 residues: CASSQDGENSPLHF. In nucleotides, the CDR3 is TGTGCCAGCAGCCAAGACGGGGAAAATTCACCCCTCCACTTT.